This T cell receptor (beta chain) was sequenced in a study of T cell repertoires in cytomegalovirus infection. Study details: From public TCR beta signatures came an indication of both CMV infection and matching HLA type.

This clonotype was detected a few times. The antigen is not known. Study conclusions and caveats: HLA-C-restricted CMV-specific TCR beta clonotypes prevailed in the ex vivo response.

MiXCR, run by TCRdb on the reads, gives a single entry per CDR3 protein. The table includes about 740,000 distinct CDR3 sequences, 35% detected once. The CDR3 contains 17 residues. J gave up 4 bases and V 6 bases, and 7 bases lay outside the gene matches. Looked up from germline, CDR1 is MNHEY and CDR2 is SVGEGT. The specimen sequenced was PBMCs. This TCR came from a human donor in good health (CMV status not recorded). Some clones in this sample may be carry-over from other donors' samples. The chain couples TRBV6-2 or TRBV6-3 to TRBJ2-1, with 15 nucleotides matching TRBD2. CDR3 amino acids: CASSSGTSGGPYNEQFF. Written as DNA, the CDR3 is TGTGCCAGCAGCTCCGGGACTAGCGGGGGGCCTTACAATGAGCAGTTCTTC.